The 25 T cell receptor beta chains listed next were all sequenced from one sample in a study of shared clonotypes between healthy human individuals. Profiled with immunoSEQ multiplex PCR; TCRdb holds only in-frame clones, not every one. This sample has approximately 2.1 million clones, with 80% to 95% found just once. Sequenced input: naive CD4+ T cells from PBMCs. Subset in this sample: CD45RA+ positively selected. These TCRs come from a man aged 18-30 years in good health. Some clones in this sample may be carry-over from other donors' samples.

The chain uses TRBV11-2 and TRBJ1-4; D remains unclear. Trimming removed 5 bases from V and 5 bases from J, with 12 bases in between. The CDR3 covers 14 residues. Germline V gene lookup returns CDR1 SGHAT and CDR2 FQNNGV. The CDR3 loop is CASSLTIANEKLFF. In DNA, the CDR3 is TGTGCCAGCAGCCTGACAATCGCAAATGAAAAACTGTTTTTT.

The chain's CDR3 is CASRPQVNTGELFF. CDR3 coding DNA: TGCGCCAGCAGGCCCCAGGTGAACACCGGGGAGCTGTTTTTT. The V call is TRBV5-1, the J call TRBJ2-2; no firm D call. Germline CDR1 SGHRS, CDR2 YFSETQ. Between the trimmed V and J ends, which lost 5 bases and 1 base, there was a span of 9 bases. This CDR3 has 14 residues.

The chain carries TRBV27 and TRBJ2-2; the D gene could be TRBD1 or TRBD2 (5 bases each). V lost 4 bases and J lost 3, with 12 bases in between. CDR3 length: 15 amino acids. Germline CDR1 and CDR2: MNHEY and SMNVEV (reference sequence). The CDR3 sequence is CASSWGLGDTGELFF. In DNA, the CDR3 is TGTGCCAGCAGTTGGGGTTTGGGGGACACCGGGGAGCTGTTTTTT.

The gene calls are TRBV15 and TRBJ2-6, with a weak D call TRBD1 (6 bases). V lost 5 bases, J lost 1 base, and 18 bases lay in between. CDR3 size: 18 residues. Per germline, CDR1 LNHNV and CDR2 YYDKDF (reference sequence). The CDR3 region is CATSPTGTFVSGANVLTF. DNA of the CDR3: TGTGCCACCAGCCCTACCGGGACATTCGTTTCTGGGGCCAACGTCCTGACTTTC.

The rearrangement uses TRBV11-2 and TRBJ2-1; 13 bases line up with TRBD2. Trimming removed 5 bases from V and 9 bases from J; junction bases left unmatched: 10. Germline assignment: CDR1 SGHAT and CDR2 FQNNGV. This CDR3 has 16 residues. The CDR3 region has the DNA TGTGCCAGCAGCGGCGGACTAGCGGGAGATATCGGTGAGCAGTTCTTC. It is translated as CASSGGLAGDIGEQFF.

The J gene is TRBJ2-1, the V gene TRBV19; 9 bases map to TRBD2. The CDR3 loop spans 15 amino acids. Germline CDR1 reads LNHDA; CDR2 reads SQIVND (reference sequence). With V trimmed by 3 bases and J by 8 bases, 8 bases remained unmatched. The CDR3 DNA is TGTGCCAGTAGTATGTATAGCGGGAGCAGTTATGAGCAGTTCTTC. This gives the protein CASSMYSGSSYEQFF.

The chain carries TRBV6-1 and TRBJ2-1; 11 bases line up with TRBD2. Looked up from germline, CDR1 is MNHNS and CDR2 is SASEGT. The CDR3 has 14 residues. V lost 7 bases, J lost 4 bases, and 3 bases stayed unmatched. The CDR3 loop is CASIGTSGYNEQFF. As DNA, the CDR3 is TGTGCCAGCATAGGGACTAGCGGTTACAATGAGCAGTTCTTC.

The V call is TRBV29-1, the J call TRBJ2-3; 9 positions agree with TRBD2. V lost 4 bases to trimming and J lost 1 base; unmatched junction nucleotides: 9. Germline V gene lookup returns CDR1 SQVTM and CDR2 ANQGSEA. This CDR3 comprises 16 residues. The DNA of the CDR3 is TGCAGCGTTGGGGGTAGCGGGAGAATCGGCACAGATACGCAGTATTTT. Residues: CSVGGSGRIGTDTQYF.

The chain joins TRBV5-1 to TRBJ2-1; D unresolved. The V gene lost 4 bases and the J gene lost 2 bases, with 13 bases spanning the gap. CDR1 is SGHRS, CDR2 YFSETQ, per germline. The CDR3 consists of 15 residues. The CDR3 region is CASSPPSSTYNEQFF. In DNA form, the CDR3 reads TGCGCCAGCAGCCCCCCTTCGAGCACCTACAATGAGCAGTTCTTC.

The J gene is TRBJ1-3, the V gene TRBV11-2; no firm D call. CDR3 length equals 15 residues. Germline loops: CDR1 SGHAT, CDR2 FQNNGV. V lost 0 bases to trimming and J lost 0 bases, with 6 bases between them. The chain's CDR3 is CASSLDPYSGNTIYF. The CDR3 DNA sequence: TGTGCCAGCAGCTTAGATCCATACTCTGGAAACACCATATATTTT.

Comment on this clone: Within the sample, other DNA sequences also encode this same CDR3. V is TRBV2 and J is TRBJ1-2; no firm D call. CDR3 length equals 13 residues. The V end was cut by 3 bases, the J end by 2 bases, with 7 bases between. Germline loops: CDR1 SNHLY, CDR2 FYNNEI. Here the CDR3 DNA reads TGTGCCAGCAGTGAGGGCAGAAACTATGGCTACACCTTC. Residues: CASSEGRNYGYTF.

V and J are TRBV4-3 and TRBJ2-3; D is uncertain. In germline, CDR1 is LGHNA, CDR2 YSLEER. The CDR3 spans 14 residues. V lost 0 bases, J lost 5 bases, and 9 bases lay in between. The CDR3 protein is CASSQDWLGDTQYF. CDR3 sequence (DNA): TGCGCCAGCAGCCAAGACTGGCTGGGAGATACGCAGTATTTT.

This clone occurred once. This chain links TRBV7-2 with TRBJ1-2; D may be TRBD1 (5 bases). Per the germline V gene, CDR1 is SGHTA and CDR2 is FQGNSA. V shed 5 bases and J shed 4 bases, with 14 bases lying between them. This CDR3 comprises 14 residues. The CDR3 DNA is TGTGCCAGCAGCCTCCGGGGCGCTAGCTATGGCTACACCTTC. It encodes CASSLRGASYGYTF.

The V and J genes are TRBV6-5 and TRBJ2-7, with D maybe TRBD2 (5 bases). The CDR3 totals 13 residues. CDR1 is MNHEY and CDR2 is SVGAGI in the germline V gene. V was trimmed by 5 bases and J by 6 bases, leaving 14 bases between them. The CDR3 nucleotides read TGTGCCAGCAGTCCTTATGCGGGCTCCGAGCAGTACTTC. Translation gives CASSPYAGSEQYF.

The genes are TRBV28 and TRBJ2-5; 10 positions agree with TRBD2. Germline assignment: CDR1 MDHEN and CDR2 SYDVKM. Trimming cost V 3 bases and J 6 bases; bases outside gene matches: 4. The CDR3 loop spans 14 amino acids. This CDR3 is CASSFASGRKTQYF. CDR3 DNA sequence: TGTGCCAGCAGTTTCGCTAGCGGGAGAAAGACCCAGTACTTC.

The rearrangement uses TRBV4-2 and TRBJ2-7; 8 bases line up with TRBD2. Germline-derived CDR1 and CDR2 are LGHNA and YNFKEQ. The CDR3 is 15 residues long. With V trimmed by 4 bases and J by 0 bases, 5 bases remained unmatched. In DNA form, the CDR3 reads TGTGCCAGCAGCCGAGGGCGGGAGGCCTCCTACGAGCAGTACTTC. Amino acid sequence: CASSRGREASYEQYF.

J is TRBJ1-2 and V is TRBV19; 8 nucleotides match TRBD1. The germline V gene has CDR1 LNHDA and CDR2 SQIVND (reference sequence). Trimming at V came to 4 bases and at J to 4 bases, leaving 5 bases not matched to a gene. The CDR3 is 14 residues long. The DNA for the CDR3 is TGTGCCAGTAGTACGACAGGGGCAGGCTATGGCTACACCTTC. This sequence encodes CASSTTGAGYGYTF. Full variable domain (rest looked up from reference TRBV19 and TRBJ1-2): DGGITQSPKYLFRKEGQNVTLSCEQNLNHDAMYWYRQDPGQGLRLIYYSQIVNDFQKGDIAEGYSVSREKKESFPLTVTSAQKNPTAFYLCASSTTGAGYGYTFGSGTRLTVV.

Points on this clone: This CDR3 is also generated by other DNA sequences in the sample. The CDR3 nucleotides read TGTGCCATCAGTGTAGGGGACACTGAAGCTTTCTTT. This codes for CAISVGDTEAFF. This chain links TRBV10-3 with TRBJ1-1; the D gene is possibly TRBD1 (5 bases). CDR3 size: 12 residues. Germline lookup yields CDR1 ENHRY and CDR2 SYGVKD. The V gene lost 4 bases and the J gene lost 3 bases, with 6 bases spanning the gap.

V is TRBV7-2 and J is TRBJ2-5; the match to TRBD2 covers 12 bases. This CDR3 comprises 14 residues. V shed 4 bases, J shed 9 bases, and the junction held 6 bases outside the gene matches. Germline lookup yields CDR1 SGHTA and CDR2 FQGNSA. CDR3 region: CASSSSGLAGSQYF. CDR3 DNA: TGTGCCAGCAGCTCTTCCGGACTAGCGGGATCCCAGTACTTC.

This clone came up once. CDR3 sequence reads: CASSQVILAATDTQYF. Here the CDR3 DNA reads TGCGCCAGCAGCCAAGTCATACTAGCGGCCACAGATACGCAGTATTTT. V gene TRBV4-1 combines with J gene TRBJ2-3; 8 nucleotides match TRBD2. The V segment lost 1 base and the J segment 2 bases; nucleotides outside the gene matches: 5. The CDR3 runs to 16 residues. Germline CDR1 reads MGHRA; CDR2 reads YSYEKL.

The chain recombines TRBV10-2 with TRBJ2-7, with TRBD2 matching over 13 bases. This CDR3 contains 15 residues. Trimming at V came to 6 bases and at J to 5 bases, leaving 7 bases not matched to a gene. Germline V CDR1 and CDR2: WSHSY, SAAADI. This CDR3 is CASRRTSGSVNEQYF. CDR3 bases: TGCGCCAGCAGAAGGACTAGCGGGAGCGTCAACGAGCAGTACTTC.

The genes are TRBV30 and TRBJ2-7; D is perhaps TRBD2 (7 bases). The CDR3 runs to 13 residues. From germline, CDR1 is GTSNPN and CDR2 SVGIG (reference sequence). Trimming left V 0 bases short and J 7 bases short, with 13 bases between. In DNA form, the CDR3 reads TGTGCCTGGAGTGTAAAGGGAGGGGGGGAGCAGTACTTC. This gives the protein CAWSVKGGGEQYF.

The CDR3 protein is CASHSYLGEKLFF. For the CDR3, the DNA is TGTGCCAGTCACAGCTACCTGGGTGAAAAACTGTTTTTT. The chain links TRBV6-1 to TRBJ1-4; D ambiguous. Germline V CDR1 and CDR2: MNHNS, SASEGT. V lost 9 bases and J 7 bases, leaving 15 bases between the germline ends. The CDR3 contains 13 residues.

The chain recombines TRBV10-3 with TRBJ1-1; D ambiguous. The CDR3 sequence is 14 residues long. In germline, CDR1 is ENHRY, CDR2 SYGVKD. Trimming removed 5 bases at V and 5 bases at J, with 15 bases between. In nucleotides, the CDR3 is TGTGCCATCAGTCCCCGATATCGGGCTACTGAAGCTTTCTTT. As protein: CAISPRYRATEAFF.

V is TRBV7-2 and J is TRBJ1-1; D perhaps matches TRBD1 (6 bases). The germline V and J ends were trimmed by 8 bases and 4 bases, with 20 bases remaining between them. CDR3 length: 15 residues. CDR1 and CDR2 from the germline V gene are SGHTA and FQGNSA. The CDR3 DNA is TGTGCCAGCCGCCTCGGGGGGGGCTACAGCACTGAAGCTTTCTTT. Translated: CASRLGGGYSTEAFF.